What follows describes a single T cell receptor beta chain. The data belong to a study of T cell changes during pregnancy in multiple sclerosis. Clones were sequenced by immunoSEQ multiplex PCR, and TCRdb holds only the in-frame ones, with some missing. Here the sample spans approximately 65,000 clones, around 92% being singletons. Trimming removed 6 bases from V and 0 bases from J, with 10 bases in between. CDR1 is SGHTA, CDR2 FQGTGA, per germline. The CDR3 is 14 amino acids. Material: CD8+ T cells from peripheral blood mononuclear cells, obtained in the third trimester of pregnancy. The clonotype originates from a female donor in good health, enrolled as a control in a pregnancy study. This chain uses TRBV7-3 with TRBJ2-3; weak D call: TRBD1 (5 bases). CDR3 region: CASRPGHSTDTQYF. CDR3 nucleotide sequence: TGTGCCAGCAGACCAGGGCATAGCACAGATACGCAGTATTTT.